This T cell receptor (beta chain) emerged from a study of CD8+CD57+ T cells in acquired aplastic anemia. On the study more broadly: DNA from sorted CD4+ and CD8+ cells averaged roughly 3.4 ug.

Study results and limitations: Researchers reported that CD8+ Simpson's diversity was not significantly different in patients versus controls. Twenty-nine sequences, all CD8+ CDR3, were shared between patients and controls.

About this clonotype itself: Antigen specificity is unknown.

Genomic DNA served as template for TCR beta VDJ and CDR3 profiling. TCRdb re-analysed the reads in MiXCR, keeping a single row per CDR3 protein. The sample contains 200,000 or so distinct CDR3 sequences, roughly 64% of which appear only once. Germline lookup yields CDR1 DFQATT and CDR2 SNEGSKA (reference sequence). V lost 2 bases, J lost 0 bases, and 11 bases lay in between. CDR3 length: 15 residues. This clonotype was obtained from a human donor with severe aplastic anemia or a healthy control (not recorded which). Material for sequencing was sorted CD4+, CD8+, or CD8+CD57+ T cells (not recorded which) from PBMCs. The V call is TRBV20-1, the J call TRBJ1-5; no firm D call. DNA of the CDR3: TGCAGTGCTAGATGGGGAAGCTATAGCAATCAGCCCCAGCATTTT. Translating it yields CSARWGSYSNQPQHF.